Listed below are T cell receptor beta chains from one sample, sequenced in a study of regulatory T cells in long-lasting Graves disease. One entry per CDR3 protein, called by TCRdb with MiXCR from the multiplex PCR reads. The table has around 420,000 distinct CDR3 sequences, roughly 15% seen once. Here the sequenced sample was peripheral blood mononuclear cells (PBMCs), taken at new diagnosis, from a patient treated with antithyroid drugs. These receptors were taken from a female donor with Graves disease. The CDR3 runs from the conserved cysteine through the conserved F or W. The order of the fields is D gene, V gene, clone size, J gene, CDR3 protein, CDR3 DNA. The D gene is left open where the match is weak. Not all rows give a size; the values are once, few, many and, for expanded clones, a class.

D gene: TRBD1
V gene: TRBV12-3/TRBV12-4
clone size: many
J gene: TRBJ1-2
CDR3 protein: CASSYGQGNGYGYTF
CDR3 DNA: TGTGCCAGCAGTTATGGACAGGGGAACGGCTATGGCTACACCTTC

D gene: TRBD1
V gene: TRBV12-5
clone size: few
J gene: TRBJ2-5
CDR3 protein: CASGAPGGQGRETQYF
CDR3 DNA: TGTGCTAGTGGTGCCCCCGGCGGACAGGGGAGGGAGACCCAGTACTTC

D gene: .
V gene: TRBV28
clone size: few
J gene: TRBJ2-2
CDR3 protein: CASSYGTGLYGELFF
CDR3 DNA: TGTGCCAGCTCTTACGGGACTGGCTTGTACGGGGAGCTGTTTTTT

D gene: TRBD2
V gene: TRBV2
clone size: many
J gene: TRBJ2-1
CDR3 protein: CASSAGLAFNEQFF
CDR3 DNA: TGTGCCAGCAGTGCGGGACTAGCGTTCAATGAGCAGTTCTTC

D gene: .
V gene: TRBV5-1
clone size: many
J gene: TRBJ2-4
CDR3 protein: CASSLGGGQVDIQYF
CDR3 DNA: TGCGCCAGCAGCTTGGGCGGGGGACAGGTGGACATTCAGTACTTC

D gene: TRBD2
V gene: TRBV30
clone size: many
J gene: TRBJ2-3
CDR3 protein: CAWSFTSGLQYF
CDR3 DNA: TGTGCCTGGAGTTTCACTAGCGGCCTACAGTATTTT

D gene: .
V gene: TRBV5-1
clone size: .
J gene: TRBJ1-1
CDR3 protein: CASSDVGQIEAFF
CDR3 DNA: TGCGCCAGCAGCGACGTAGGGCAGATAGAAGCTTTCTTT

D gene: TRBD2
V gene: TRBV2
clone size: many
J gene: TRBJ2-1
CDR3 protein: CASSKTSGYNEQFF
CDR3 DNA: TGTGCCAGCAGTAAGACTAGCGGATACAATGAGCAGTTCTTC

D gene: .
V gene: TRBV30
clone size: many
J gene: TRBJ2-7
CDR3 protein: CAWSVSFGLSLEQYF
CDR3 DNA: TGTGCCTGGAGTGTAAGTTTCGGACTGAGCCTCGAGCAGTACTTC

D gene: .
V gene: TRBV12-3/TRBV12-4
clone size: many
J gene: TRBJ1-4
CDR3 protein: CASTPSGWGATNEKLFF
CDR3 DNA: TGTGCCAGCACCCCATCAGGGTGGGGAGCAACTAATGAAAAACTGTTTTTT

D gene: TRBD2
V gene: TRBV28
clone size: .
J gene: TRBJ2-5
CDR3 protein: CASTIAGVGQETQYF
CDR3 DNA: TGTGCCAGCACGATAGCGGGAGTCGGCCAAGAGACCCAGTACTTC

D gene: .
V gene: TRBV12-3/TRBV12-4
clone size: many
J gene: TRBJ1-2
CDR3 protein: CASSLGAGYTF
CDR3 DNA: TGTGCCAGCAGTTTAGGGGCAGGCTACACCTTC

D gene: TRBD2
V gene: TRBV5-4
clone size: many
J gene: TRBJ2-3
CDR3 protein: CASSLGGGRRITDTQYF
CDR3 DNA: TGTGCCAGCAGCTTGGGGGGAGGGAGGAGAATCACAGATACGCAGTATTTT

D gene: .
V gene: TRBV13
clone size: many
J gene: TRBJ2-7
CDR3 protein: CASSLGLGNPPTEQYF
CDR3 DNA: TGTGCCAGCAGCTTAGGCCTCGGAAACCCCCCCACCGAGCAGTACTTC

D gene: .
V gene: TRBV9
clone size: many
J gene: TRBJ1-1
CDR3 protein: CASSGGSEAFF
CDR3 DNA: TGTGCCAGCAGCGGGGGGTCTGAAGCTTTCTTT

D gene: .
V gene: TRBV4-3
clone size: few
J gene: TRBJ1-1
CDR3 protein: CASSQATGSAGAFF
CDR3 DNA: TGCGCCAGCAGCCAAGCAACAGGCTCCGCGGGGGCTTTCTTT

D gene: .
V gene: TRBV10-2
clone size: many
J gene: TRBJ2-7
CDR3 protein: CASIEGQLYEQYF
CDR3 DNA: TGCGCCAGCATTGAGGGCCAACTCTACGAGCAGTACTTC

D gene: .
V gene: TRBV7-9
clone size: many
J gene: TRBJ1-4
CDR3 protein: CASSFQDISATNEKLFF
CDR3 DNA: TGTGCCAGCAGCTTCCAAGACATCTCTGCAACTAATGAAAAACTGTTTTTT

D gene: TRBD1
V gene: TRBV27
clone size: many
J gene: TRBJ2-7
CDR3 protein: CASSRGQGVLHEQYF
CDR3 DNA: TGTGCCAGCAGTCGCGGACAGGGTGTACTCCACGAGCAGTACTTC

D gene: .
V gene: TRBV7-2
clone size: many
J gene: TRBJ1-2
CDR3 protein: CASSLTKGGYGYTF
CDR3 DNA: TGTGCCAGCAGCTTAACGAAGGGGGGCTATGGCTACACCTTC

D gene: .
V gene: TRBV3-1
clone size: few
J gene: TRBJ2-2
CDR3 protein: CASSPLMRGRHGELFF
CDR3 DNA: TGTGCCAGCAGCCCCCTGATGAGGGGACGACACGGGGAGCTGTTTTTT

D gene: TRBD1
V gene: TRBV11-2
clone size: many
J gene: TRBJ1-2
CDR3 protein: CASSLWLPGQGDYGYTF
CDR3 DNA: TGTGCCAGCAGCTTGTGGCTGCCGGGACAGGGGGACTATGGCTACACCTTC

D gene: .
V gene: TRBV28
clone size: many
J gene: TRBJ2-1
CDR3 protein: CASLGNSYNEQFF
CDR3 DNA: TGTGCCAGCTTGGGTAACTCCTACAATGAGCAGTTCTTC

D gene: .
V gene: TRBV18
clone size: many
J gene: TRBJ1-1
CDR3 protein: CASSLDRRGAFF
CDR3 DNA: TGTGCCAGCTCACTTGACCGACGGGGAGCTTTCTTT

D gene: TRBD2
V gene: TRBV5-1
clone size: many
J gene: TRBJ2-3
CDR3 protein: CASSLAPRLAGVVDTQYF
CDR3 DNA: TGCGCCAGCAGCTTGGCCCCTCGACTAGCGGGAGTAGTAGATACGCAGTATTTT

D gene: TRBD1
V gene: TRBV7-9
clone size: few
J gene: TRBJ1-4
CDR3 protein: CASSSRIPDRGQHEKLFF
CDR3 DNA: TGTGCCAGCAGCTCTCGCATTCCGGACAGGGGGCAGCATGAAAAACTGTTTTTT

D gene: .
V gene: TRBV7-9
clone size: many
J gene: TRBJ1-2
CDR3 protein: CASSLFPGTRGENYGYTF
CDR3 DNA: TGTGCCAGCAGCCTATTCCCCGGGACAAGGGGGGAGAACTATGGCTACACCTTC